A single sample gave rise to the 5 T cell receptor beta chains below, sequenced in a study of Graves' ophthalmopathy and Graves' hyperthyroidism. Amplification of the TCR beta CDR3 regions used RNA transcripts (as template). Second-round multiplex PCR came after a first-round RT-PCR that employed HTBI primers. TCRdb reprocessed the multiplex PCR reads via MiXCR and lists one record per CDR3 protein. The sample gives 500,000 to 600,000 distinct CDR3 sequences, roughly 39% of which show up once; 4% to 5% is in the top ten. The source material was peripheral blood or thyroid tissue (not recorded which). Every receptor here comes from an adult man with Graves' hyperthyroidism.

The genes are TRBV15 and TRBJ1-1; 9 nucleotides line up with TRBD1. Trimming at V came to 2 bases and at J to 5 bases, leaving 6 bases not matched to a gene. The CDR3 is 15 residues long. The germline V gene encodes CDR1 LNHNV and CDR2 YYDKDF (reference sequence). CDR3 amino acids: CATSRPGQGGTEAFF. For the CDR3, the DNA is TGTGCCACCAGCAGACCGGGACAGGGAGGTACTGAAGCTTTCTTT.

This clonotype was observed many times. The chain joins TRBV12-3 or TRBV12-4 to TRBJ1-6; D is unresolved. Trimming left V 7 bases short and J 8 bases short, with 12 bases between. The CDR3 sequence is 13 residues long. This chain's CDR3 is CASKPSEDSPLHF. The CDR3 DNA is TGTGCCAGCAAACCTTCAGAGGATTCACCCCTCCACTTT.

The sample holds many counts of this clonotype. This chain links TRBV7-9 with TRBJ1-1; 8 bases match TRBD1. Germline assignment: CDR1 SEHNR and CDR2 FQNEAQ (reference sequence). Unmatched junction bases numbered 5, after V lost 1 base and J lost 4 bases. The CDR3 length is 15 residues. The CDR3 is CASSLVGQGGTEAFF. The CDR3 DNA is TGTGCCAGCAGCTTAGTCGGACAGGGCGGCACTGAAGCTTTCTTT.

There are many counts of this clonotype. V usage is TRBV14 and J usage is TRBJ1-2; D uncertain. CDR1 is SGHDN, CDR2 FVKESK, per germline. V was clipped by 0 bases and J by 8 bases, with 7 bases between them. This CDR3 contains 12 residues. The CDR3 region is CASSQDVLGYTF. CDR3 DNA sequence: TGTGCCAGCAGCCAAGATGTTTTGGGCTACACCTTC.

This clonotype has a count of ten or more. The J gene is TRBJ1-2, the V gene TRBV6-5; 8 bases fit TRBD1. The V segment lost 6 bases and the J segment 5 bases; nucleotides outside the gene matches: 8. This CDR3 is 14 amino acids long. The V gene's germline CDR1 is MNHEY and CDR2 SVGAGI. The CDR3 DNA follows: TGTGCCAGCAGCTCCAGGGGGCTTGGGTATGGCTACACCTTC. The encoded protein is CASSSRGLGYGYTF.